Many counts were recorded for the clone carrying this T cell receptor beta chain. This entry comes from a study of regulatory T cells in long-lasting Graves disease. The CDR3 spans 15 residues. Germline V gene data show CDR1 as DFQATT and CDR2 as SNEGSKA (reference sequence). Trimming pared 1 base from V and 3 bases from J, leaving 13 bases between. Time point of the sample: newly diagnosed GD, antithyroid drugs for less than 3 months. PBMC-derived RNA was used for the TCR library. Researchers made TCR beta libraries by using iRepertoire HTBI primers and running Arm-PCR on CDR3 regions. TCRdb fed the multiplex PCR reads into MiXCR, producing one record per CDR3 protein. The sample comprises about 560,000 distinct CDR3 sequences, approximately 16% of which are singletons, and 12% rests with the top ten. This same sample was also taken into another study, of T cells in Graves' hyperthyroidism and ophthalmopathy. That source notes: The primer set for the first-round RT-PCR of the TCR CDR3 was HTBI.

This chain joins TRBV20-1 and TRBJ2-1; D gene uncertain. The source of this sequence is a man between 18 and 35 years old with Graves disease. The input for sequencing was peripheral blood mononuclear cells (PBMCs), taken at new diagnosis, from a patient treated with antithyroid drugs. For the CDR3, the DNA is TGCAGTGCTAGAGGAAGCAGAGGAATCTACAATGAGCAGTTCTTC. Its translation is CSARGSRGIYNEQFF.